This TCR beta chain was obtained from a study of OX40 agonist ivuxolimab in advanced cancers. Overall study context: Patients were treated with ivuxolimab, an agonistic anti-OX40 (CD134) antibody. A mean age of roughly 66 years, range about 20 to 85, was recorded, and about 83% were male. Broader study findings: With doses of 0.1-3.0 mg/kg, partial responders showed among the lowest clonal expansion.

Germline lookup yields CDR1 LGHNA and CDR2 YNFKEQ. This CDR3 has 17 residues. V lost 4 bases and J lost 3, with 22 bases in between. In the case of this clone: The target antigen is unknown.

Sequenced by immunoSEQ multiplex PCR; TCRdb stores in-frame clones only, minus some. There are 45,000 or so clones in the sample; about 90% occur only once, and 7.8% lies in the top ten. The V gene is TRBV4-2, the J gene TRBJ2-7; possible D gene TRBD1, 5 bases. This sequence was found in an adult with an advanced solid tumor such as melanoma, head and neck, liver or kidney cancer. Sequenced material: CD4+ or CD8+ T cells sorted from blood, taken in a trial of the OX40 agonist ivuxolimab. The CDR3 DNA is TGTGCCAGCAGCCCTCTGGGCTCAGGGAACTCCCACTACGAGCAGTACTTC. Amino acid sequence: CASSPLGSGNSHYEQYF.